A selection of T cell receptor beta chains follows, all from one sample in a study of cytomegalovirus exposure and HLA in healthy donors. Only in-frame clones appear in the TCRdb table, and some are missing; sequencing was by immunoSEQ multiplex PCR. The sample lists 100,000 or so clones; about 83% were seen once. The sequencing sample was made of PBMCs. Source of these receptors: a man younger than 35 in good health and CMV-seronegative. CDR3s include the opening cysteine and the closing phenylalanine or tryptophan. Fields, in order: D gene, J gene, V gene, clone size, CDR3 DNA, CDR3 protein. The D gene is left open where the match is weak. Size is omitted from some rows. Given values are once, few, many or a class for expanded clones.

NA,TRBJ1-2,TRBV5-4,few,TGTGCCAGCACCTCCGGCCCTGGGCAGGGTTATGGCTACACCTTC,CASTSGPGQGYGYTF
NA,TRBJ1-1,TRBV6-5,NA,TGTGCCAGCAGTTATACAGGGTACACTGAAGCTTTCTTT,CASSYTGYTEAFF
TRBD2,TRBJ2-7,TRBV7-9,NA,TGTGCCAGCACTATAGCTGGACTAGCCGCCTACGAGCAGTACTTC,CASTIAGLAAYEQYF
NA,TRBJ2-7,TRBV4-2,NA,TGTGCCAGCAGCCTATTCGGGAGCTACGAGCAGTACTTC,CASSLFGSYEQYF
NA,TRBJ1-2,TRBV6-1,NA,TGTGCCAGCAGTGCGCCCGGGGATGGCTACACCTTC,CASSAPGDGYTF
TRBD2,TRBJ2-3,TRBV25-1,NA,TGTGCCAGCAGTAGACTAGCTCCTAGCACAGATACGCAGTATTTT,CASSRLAPSTDTQYF
NA,TRBJ2-1,TRBV7-2,NA,TGTGCCAGCAGCTTAAGGGGGGGAAGCAATGAGCAGTTCTTC,CASSLRGGSNEQFF
NA,TRBJ2-3,TRBV29-1,NA,TGCAGCGTCCTGGTCCAGGGGTATCGGACGCAGTATTTT,CSVLVQGYRTQYF
TRBD2,TRBJ2-1,TRBV28,once,TGTGCCAGCAGTACTAGCGGGAGGGCCGTTGAGCAGTTCTTC,CASSTSGRAVEQFF
NA,TRBJ2-5,TRBV11-2,once,TGTGCCAGCAGCCGAGGGGGAGAGACCCAGTACTTC,CASSRGGETQYF
NA,TRBJ1-2,TRBV4-3,NA,TGCGCCAGCAGCCAACGATTATCCGGGGGGGGCGATGGCTACACCTTC,CASSQRLSGGGDGYTF
NA,TRBJ1-1,TRBV6-4,NA,TGTGCCAGCAGGGTAACAGCCAACACTGAAGCTTTCTTT,CASRVTANTEAFF
NA,TRBJ2-7,TRBV6-5,NA,TGTGCCAGCAGTTACTCACCTAGCTCCTACGAGCAGTACTTC,CASSYSPSSYEQYF
TRBD2,TRBJ2-1,TRBV6-5,NA,TGTGCCAGCAGCCCAAGCGGGAACAATGAGCAGTTCTTC,CASSPSGNNEQFF
TRBD1,TRBJ1-2,TRBV9,NA,TGTGCCAGCAGCCTCGACAGGGTGGGTGGCTACACCTTC,CASSLDRVGGYTF
TRBD2,TRBJ2-1,TRBV5-1,NA,TGCGCCAGCAGCCCGGGACTAGCGAGCTACAATGAGCAGTTCTTC,CASSPGLASYNEQFF
TRBD1,TRBJ1-1,TRBV7-3,NA,TGTGCCAGCAGCCTGGACAGGTCGAACACTGAAGCTTTCTTT,CASSLDRSNTEAFF
NA,TRBJ1-2,TRBV27,NA,TGTGCCAGCAGTTTATCGCCCTTTGGGGCGCTCAGCTATGGCTACACCTTC,CASSLSPFGALSYGYTF
NA,TRBJ1-1,TRBV11-2,once,TGTGCCAGCAGCTTAGCTACGATAACAGGGCTGGATTTCTTT,CASSLATITGLDFF
TRBD2,TRBJ2-7,TRBV28,NA,TGTGCCAGCCTCCCCGCCGGGACTAACTACGAGCAGTACTTC,CASLPAGTNYEQYF
TRBD2,TRBJ2-7,TRBV29-1,NA,TGCAACGTTCCTGGCGGGAGAAGCGACGAGCAGTACTTC,CNVPGGRSDEQYF
NA,TRBJ1-1,TRBV7-9,few,TGTGCCAGCAGCTTGGACGAGGGAATGGCAGCTTTCTTT,CASSLDEGMAAFF
TRBD1,TRBJ2-5,TRBV2,NA,TGTGCCAGCAGTGTTGGGACAGGGGAAGAGACCCAGTACTTC,CASSVGTGEETQYF
TRBD1,TRBJ2-7,TRBV29-1,NA,TGCAGCGTTGCAGGGGGTATCTCCTACGAGCAGTACTTC,CSVAGGISYEQYF
TRBD1,TRBJ1-5,TRBV7-9,NA,TGTGCCAGCAGCCGAGACAGGGGCAATCAGCCCCAGCATTTT,CASSRDRGNQPQHF
NA,TRBJ2-1,TRBV19,NA,TGTGCCAGTAGTAGGTCGACTCATCCAGGGGCAAATGAGCAGTTCTTC,CASSRSTHPGANEQFF
NA,TRBJ2-1,TRBV7-8,NA,TGTGCCGGCAGCCGCCTCGGGAACAATGAGCAGTTCTTC,CAGSRLGNNEQFF
NA,TRBJ1-4,TRBV19,NA,TGTGCCAGTAGTATTCTGGTGCCCGGAGAGTACTCTGAAAAACTGTTTTTT,CASSILVPGEYSEKLFF
NA,TRBJ1-5,TRBV27,NA,TGTGCCAGCAGTTGGAGGAGTAGCAATCAGCCCCAGCATTTT,CASSWRSSNQPQHF
NA,TRBJ1-1,TRBV5-1,NA,TGCGCCAGCAGCTTGGGGTCCACCCGGAGCACTGAAGCTTTCTTT,CASSLGSTRSTEAFF
TRBD2,TRBJ2-1,TRBV7-2,NA,TGTGCCAGCAGCTTAATGGGACTAGCGGGAGGGTACAATGAGCAGTTCTTC,CASSLMGLAGGYNEQFF
TRBD1,TRBJ1-4,TRBV7-2,NA,TGTGCCAGCAGCCCCCGAGGACAGGGGGCTGAAAAACTGTTTTTT,CASSPRGQGAEKLFF
TRBD2,TRBJ2-7,TRBV23-1,NA,TGCGCCAGCACCACGGGACTAGCGGGAGGCCTAGCGGGCGAGCAGTACTTC,CASTTGLAGGLAGEQYF
TRBD2,TRBJ2-7,TRBV9,few,TGTGCCAGCAGCGAGCGAGCGGGAGGTCTCCAGTACTTC,CASSERAGGLQYF
TRBD1,TRBJ1-2,TRBV5-1,few,TGCGCCAGCAGCCATGGGACAGGGGAATATGGCTACACCTTC,CASSHGTGEYGYTF
NA,TRBJ2-7,TRBV4-1,NA,TGCGCCAGCAGCCAAGATCGTTGGATCAACGACACCTACGAGCAGTACTTC,CASSQDRWINDTYEQYF
TRBD1,TRBJ2-5,TRBV7-9,NA,TGTGCCAGCAGCCGACTCGGGACAGCTCAAGAGACCCAGTACTTC,CASSRLGTAQETQYF
TRBD1,TRBJ1-3,TRBV4-3,NA,TGCGCCAGCAGCCAAGTAGAACAGGGGGGAAACACCATATATTTT,CASSQVEQGGNTIYF
TRBD2,TRBJ2-7,TRBV4-3,NA,TGCGCCAGCAGCCAAGATACTAGCGGGAGGGCCGAGCAGTACTTC,CASSQDTSGRAEQYF
TRBD2,TRBJ2-1,TRBV30,NA,TGTGCCTGGACAGCGGGAGGGTTGCGGGAGCAGTTCTTC,CAWTAGGLREQFF
NA,TRBJ2-1,TRBV19,NA,TGTGCCAGTAGTATCGGACCCGGGGGAGATGAGCAGTTCTTC,CASSIGPGGDEQFF
TRBD2,TRBJ2-5,TRBV5-1,NA,TGCGCCAGCAGCGTCACTAGCGGGAGGGGACAAGAGACCCAGTACTTC,CASSVTSGRGQETQYF
NA,TRBJ2-1,TRBV9,once,TGTGCCAGCAGCGCCCAACTAGCCTCGAGAGGGAATGAGCAGTTCTTC,CASSAQLASRGNEQFF
NA,TRBJ2-5,TRBV30,NA,TGTGCCTCAAAGGGGAAGGGTATAGAGACCCAGTACTTC,CASKGKGIETQYF
NA,TRBJ2-1,TRBV30,NA,TGTGCCTGGGCCAGAATAACCTACAATGAGCAGTTCTTC,CAWARITYNEQFF
NA,TRBJ2-7,TRBV6-1,NA,TGTGCCAGCAGCCCGGGCCTCCTGACAGGCGAGCAGTACTTC,CASSPGLLTGEQYF
TRBD1,TRBJ2-1,TRBV6-5,NA,TGTGCCAGCAGTTCCCCGGGACAGGATGGGAATGAGCAGTTCTTC,CASSSPGQDGNEQFF
TRBD2,TRBJ2-3,TRBV7-3,NA,TGTGCCAGCAGCTTCGGCGGGAGCGGGGTAGATACGCAGTATTTT,CASSFGGSGVDTQYF
NA,TRBJ1-2,TRBV27,NA,TGTGCCAGCAGTTTAGGAAGGGGGTCTAACTATGGCTACACCTTC,CASSLGRGSNYGYTF
TRBD2,TRBJ2-5,TRBV6-1,NA,TGTGCCAGCAGTGAATCTCCCGACCTAGCGGGAGTCTGGGAGACCCAGTACTTC,CASSESPDLAGVWETQYF
NA,TRBJ2-5,TRBV7-3,NA,TGTGCCAGCAGCCGACAAATCCAAGAGACCCAGTACTTC,CASSRQIQETQYF
NA,TRBJ1-1,TRBV7-8,NA,TGTGCCAGCAGCATTTCCGGGAGCACTGAAGCTTTCTTT,CASSISGSTEAFF
TRBD1,TRBJ2-1,TRBV11-1,NA,TGTGCCAGCAGCCGTGGGACAGGCTCCTACAATGAGCAGTTCTTC,CASSRGTGSYNEQFF
NA,TRBJ1-4,TRBV4-3,NA,TGCGCCAGCAGCCAAGAGTGGTCTTCCGGGGAGCTAGGTGAAAAACTGTTTTTT,CASSQEWSSGELGEKLFF
TRBD1,TRBJ1-1,TRBV7-6,NA,TGTGCCAGCAGCCCGGGACAGGGCCCGGCTTTCTTT,CASSPGQGPAFF
TRBD2,TRBJ2-1,TRBV7-2,once,TGTGCCAGCAGCCTGTGGGGTAGCGGGAGTATCTATGAGCAGTTCTTC,CASSLWGSGSIYEQFF
TRBD1,TRBJ2-7,TRBV5-4,NA,TGTGCCAGCAGCACCCTGAGGGACAGCGCCTACGAGCAGTACTTC,CASSTLRDSAYEQYF
TRBD1,TRBJ2-7,TRBV11-1,NA,TGTGCCAGCAGCTTCGGACAGGGGGTTACCTACGAGCAGTACTTC,CASSFGQGVTYEQYF
TRBD1,TRBJ2-7,TRBV6-1,NA,TGTGCCAGCAGACCCACCTGGGACAGCTCCTACGAGCAGTACTTC,CASRPTWDSSYEQYF